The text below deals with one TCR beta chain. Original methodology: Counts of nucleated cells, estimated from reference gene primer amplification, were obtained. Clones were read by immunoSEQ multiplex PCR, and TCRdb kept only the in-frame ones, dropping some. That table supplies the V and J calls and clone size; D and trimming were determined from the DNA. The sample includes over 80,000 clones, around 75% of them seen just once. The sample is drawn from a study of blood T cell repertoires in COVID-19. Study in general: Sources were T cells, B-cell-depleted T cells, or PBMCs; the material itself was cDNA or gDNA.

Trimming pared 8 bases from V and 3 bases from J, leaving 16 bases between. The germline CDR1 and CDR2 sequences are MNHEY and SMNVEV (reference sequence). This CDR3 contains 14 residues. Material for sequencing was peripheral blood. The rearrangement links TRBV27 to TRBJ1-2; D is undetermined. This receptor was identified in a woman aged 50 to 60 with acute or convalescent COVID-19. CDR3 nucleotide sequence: TGTGCCAGCTCTACTACTCCAGATTACTATGGCTACACCTTC. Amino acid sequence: CASSTTPDYYGYTF.